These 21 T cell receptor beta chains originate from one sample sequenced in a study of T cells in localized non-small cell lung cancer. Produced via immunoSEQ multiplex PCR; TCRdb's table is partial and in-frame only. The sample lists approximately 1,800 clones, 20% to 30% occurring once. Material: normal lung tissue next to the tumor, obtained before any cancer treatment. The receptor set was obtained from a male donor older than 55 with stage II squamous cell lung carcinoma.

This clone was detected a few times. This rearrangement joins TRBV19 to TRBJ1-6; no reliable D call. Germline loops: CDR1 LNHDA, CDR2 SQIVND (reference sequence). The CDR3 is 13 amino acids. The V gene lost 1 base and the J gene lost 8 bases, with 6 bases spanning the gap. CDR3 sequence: CASSIGTDSPLHF. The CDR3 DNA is TGTGCCAGTAGTATAGGGACGGATTCACCCCTCCACTTT.

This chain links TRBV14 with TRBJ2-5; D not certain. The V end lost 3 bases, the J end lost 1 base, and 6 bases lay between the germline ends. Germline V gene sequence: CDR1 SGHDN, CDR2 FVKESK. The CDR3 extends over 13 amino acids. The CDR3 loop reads CASSQNSQETQYF. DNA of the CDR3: TGTGCCAGCAGCCAGAATAGCCAAGAGACCCAGTACTTC.

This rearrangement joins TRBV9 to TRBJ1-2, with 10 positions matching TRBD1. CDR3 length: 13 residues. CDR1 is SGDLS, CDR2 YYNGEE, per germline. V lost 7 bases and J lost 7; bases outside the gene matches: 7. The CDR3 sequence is CASLGQGFGGYTF. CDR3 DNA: TGTGCCAGCCTGGGACAGGGGTTTGGTGGCTACACCTTC.

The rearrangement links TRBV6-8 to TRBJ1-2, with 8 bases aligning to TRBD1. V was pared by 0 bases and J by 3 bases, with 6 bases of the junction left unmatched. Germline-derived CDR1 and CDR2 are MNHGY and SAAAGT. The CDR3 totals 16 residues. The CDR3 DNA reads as TGTGCCAGCAGTTACTCCGCCGGACAGGGAGACTATGGCTACACCTTC. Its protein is CASSYSAGQGDYGYTF.

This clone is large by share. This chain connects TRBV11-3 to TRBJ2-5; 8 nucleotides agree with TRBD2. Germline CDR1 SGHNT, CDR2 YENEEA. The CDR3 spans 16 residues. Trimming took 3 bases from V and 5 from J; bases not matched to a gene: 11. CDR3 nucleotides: TGTGCCAGCAGCTTGGCCCCCGCGGGGGGCAGGGAGACCCAGTACTTC. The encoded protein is CASSLAPAGGRETQYF.

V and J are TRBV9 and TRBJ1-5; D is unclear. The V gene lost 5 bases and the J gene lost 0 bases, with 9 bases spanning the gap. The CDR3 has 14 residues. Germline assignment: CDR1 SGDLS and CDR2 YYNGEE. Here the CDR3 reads CASSEAYSNQPQHF. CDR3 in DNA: TGTGCCAGCAGTGAAGCTTATAGCAATCAGCCCCAGCATTTT.

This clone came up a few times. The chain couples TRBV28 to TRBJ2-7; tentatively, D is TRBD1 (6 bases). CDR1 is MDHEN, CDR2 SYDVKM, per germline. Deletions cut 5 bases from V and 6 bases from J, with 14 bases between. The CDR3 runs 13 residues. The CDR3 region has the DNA TGTGCCAGCAGTCCGGGACAACCTGGCGAGCAGTACTTC. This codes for CASSPGQPGEQYF.

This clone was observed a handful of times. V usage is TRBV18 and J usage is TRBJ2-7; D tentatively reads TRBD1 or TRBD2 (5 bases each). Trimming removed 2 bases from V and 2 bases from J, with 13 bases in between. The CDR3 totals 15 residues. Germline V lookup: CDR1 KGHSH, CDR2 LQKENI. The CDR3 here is CASSPGGIFAYEQYF. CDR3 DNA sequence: TGTGCCAGCTCACCAGGGGGTATATTCGCCTACGAGCAGTACTTC.

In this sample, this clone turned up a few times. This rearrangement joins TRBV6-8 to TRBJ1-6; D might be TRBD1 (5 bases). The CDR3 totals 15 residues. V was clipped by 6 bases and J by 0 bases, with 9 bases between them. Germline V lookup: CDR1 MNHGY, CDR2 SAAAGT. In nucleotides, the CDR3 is TGTGCCAGCAGGGACACGGACTCCTATAATTCACCCCTCCACTTT. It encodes CASRDTDSYNSPLHF.

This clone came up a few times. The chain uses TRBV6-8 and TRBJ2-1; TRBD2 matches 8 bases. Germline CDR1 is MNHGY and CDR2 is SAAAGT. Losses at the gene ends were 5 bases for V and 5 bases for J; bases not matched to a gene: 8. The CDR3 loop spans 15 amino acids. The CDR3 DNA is TGTGCCAGCAGTCATAGCGGGGTGGGCGACAATGAGCAGTTCTTC. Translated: CASSHSGVGDNEQFF.

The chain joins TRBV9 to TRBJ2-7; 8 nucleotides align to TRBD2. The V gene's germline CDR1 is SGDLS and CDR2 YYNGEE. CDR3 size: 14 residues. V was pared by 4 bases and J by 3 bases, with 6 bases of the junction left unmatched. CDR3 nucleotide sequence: TGTGCCAGCAGCCCTGGCGGGAGGCGCTACGAGCAGTACTTC. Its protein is CASSPGGRRYEQYF.

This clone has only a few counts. The CDR3 reads CATSRKGGSSYEQYF. The DNA of the CDR3 is TGTGCCACCAGCAGGAAGGGGGGTAGCTCCTACGAGCAGTACTTC. The J gene is TRBJ2-7, the V gene TRBV15; possibly TRBD1 or TRBD2 for D (6 bases each). The CDR3 loop spans 15 amino acids. Trimming removed 3 bases at V and 0 bases at J, with 12 bases between. The germline CDR1 and CDR2 sequences are LNHNV and YYDKDF (reference sequence). Looking up the rest from reference TRBV15 and TRBJ2-7 gives the full variable domain: DAMVIQNPRYQVTQFGKPVTLSCSQTLNHNVMYWYQQKSSQAPKLLFHYYDKDFNNEADTPDNFQSRRPNTSFCFLDIRSPGLGDTAMYLCATSRKGGSSYEQYFGPGTRLTVT.

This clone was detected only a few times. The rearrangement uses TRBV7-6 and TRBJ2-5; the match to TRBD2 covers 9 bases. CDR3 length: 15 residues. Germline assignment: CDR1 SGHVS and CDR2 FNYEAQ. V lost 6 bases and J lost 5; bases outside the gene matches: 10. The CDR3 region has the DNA TGTGCCAGCAGACTGGTGGCGGGAGGGGCGGAGACCCAGTACTTC. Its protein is CASRLVAGGAETQYF.

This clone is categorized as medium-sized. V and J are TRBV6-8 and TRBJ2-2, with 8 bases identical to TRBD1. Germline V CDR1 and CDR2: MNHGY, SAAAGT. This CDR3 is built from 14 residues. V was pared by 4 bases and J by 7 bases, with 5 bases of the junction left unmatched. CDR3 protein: CASSSGTGIGELFF. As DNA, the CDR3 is TGTGCCAGCAGTTCCGGGACAGGTATCGGGGAGCTGTTTTTT.

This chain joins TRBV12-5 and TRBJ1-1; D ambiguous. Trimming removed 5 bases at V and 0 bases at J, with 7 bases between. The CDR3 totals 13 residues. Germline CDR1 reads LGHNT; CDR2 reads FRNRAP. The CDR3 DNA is TGTGCTAGTGGTCCGGGAATGAACACTGAAGCTTTCTTT. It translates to CASGPGMNTEAFF. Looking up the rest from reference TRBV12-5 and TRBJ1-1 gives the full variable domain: DARVTQTPRHKVTEMGQEVTMRCQPILGHNTVFWYRQTMMQGLELLAYFRNRAPLDDSGMPKDRFSAEMPDATLATLKIQPSEPRDSAVYFCASGPGMNTEAFFGQGTRLTVV.

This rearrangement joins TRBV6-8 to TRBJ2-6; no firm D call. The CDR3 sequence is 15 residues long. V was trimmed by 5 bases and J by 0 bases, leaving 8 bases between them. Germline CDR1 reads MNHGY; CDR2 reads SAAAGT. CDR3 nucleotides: TGTGCCAGCAGTCACGACCCCTCTGGGGCCAACGTCCTGACTTTC. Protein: CASSHDPSGANVLTF.

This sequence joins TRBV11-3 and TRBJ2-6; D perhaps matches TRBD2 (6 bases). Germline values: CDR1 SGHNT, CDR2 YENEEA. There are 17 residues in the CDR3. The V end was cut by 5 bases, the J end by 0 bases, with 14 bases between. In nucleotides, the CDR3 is TGTGCCAGCAGCGCGGGGACCCGCAGCTCTGGGGCCAACGTCCTGACTTTC. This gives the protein CASSAGTRSSGANVLTF.

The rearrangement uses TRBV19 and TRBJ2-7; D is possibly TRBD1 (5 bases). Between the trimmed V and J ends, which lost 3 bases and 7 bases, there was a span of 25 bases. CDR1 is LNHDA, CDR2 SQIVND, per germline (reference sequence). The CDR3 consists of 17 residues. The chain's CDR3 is CASSIYSVGADRREQYF. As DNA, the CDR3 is TGTGCCAGTAGTATTTATTCAGTTGGGGCAGATCGGCGAGAGCAGTACTTC. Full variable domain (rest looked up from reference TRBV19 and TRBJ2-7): DGGITQSPKYLFRKEGQNVTLSCEQNLNHDAMYWYRQDPGQGLRLIYYSQIVNDFQKGDIAEGYSVSREKKESFPLTVTSAQKNPTAFYLCASSIYSVGADRREQYFGPGTRLTVT.

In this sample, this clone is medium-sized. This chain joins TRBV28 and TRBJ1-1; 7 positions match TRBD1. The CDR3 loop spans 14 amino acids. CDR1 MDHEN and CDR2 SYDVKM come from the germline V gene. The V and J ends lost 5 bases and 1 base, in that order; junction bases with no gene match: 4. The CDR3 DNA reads TGTGCCAGCAGTCCGGGACAGCCGAACACTGAAGCTTTCTTT. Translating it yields CASSPGQPNTEAFF.

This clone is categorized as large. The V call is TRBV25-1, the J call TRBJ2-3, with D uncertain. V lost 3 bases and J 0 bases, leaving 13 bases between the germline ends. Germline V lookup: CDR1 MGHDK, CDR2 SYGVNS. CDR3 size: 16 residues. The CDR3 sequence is CASSDLGRDSTDTQYF. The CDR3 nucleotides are TGTGCCAGCAGTGACCTGGGAAGGGATAGCACAGATACGCAGTATTTT.

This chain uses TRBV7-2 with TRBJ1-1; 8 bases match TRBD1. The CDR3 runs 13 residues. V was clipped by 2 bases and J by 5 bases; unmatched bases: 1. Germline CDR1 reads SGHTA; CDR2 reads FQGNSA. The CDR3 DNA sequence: TGTGCCAGCAGCTTAACAGGGGGAACTGAAGCTTTCTTT. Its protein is CASSLTGGTEAFF.